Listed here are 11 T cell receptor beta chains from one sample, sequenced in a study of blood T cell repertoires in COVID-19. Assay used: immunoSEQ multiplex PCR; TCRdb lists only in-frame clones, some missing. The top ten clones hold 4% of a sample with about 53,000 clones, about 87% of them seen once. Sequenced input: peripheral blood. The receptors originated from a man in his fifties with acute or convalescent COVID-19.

The CDR3 DNA is TGTGCCACCAGTGAGCATAGGGGAGGACGGCAAGAGACCCAGTACTTC. This codes for CATSEHRGGRQETQYF. The chain carries TRBV24-1 and TRBJ2-5, with a possible D match to TRBD2 (6 bases). CDR3 length equals 16 residues. V shed 4 bases and J shed 2 bases, with 16 bases lying between them. Germline values: CDR1 KGHDR, CDR2 SFDVKD.

The CDR3 sequence is CARGGSSGANVLTF. CDR3 nucleotides: TGTGCCCGTGGCGGGTCTTCTGGGGCCAACGTCCTGACTTTC. The V call is TRBV30, the J call TRBJ2-6, with D possibly being TRBD2 (5 bases). Germline V gene lookup returns CDR1 GTSNPN and CDR2 SVGIG (reference sequence). This CDR3 spans 14 amino acids. V shed 8 bases and J shed 1 base, with 12 bases lying between them. The whole variable domain, filled in from reference TRBV30 and TRBJ2-6, reads SQTIHQWPATLVQPVGSPLSLECTVEGTSNPNLYWYRQAAGRGLQLLFYSVGIGQISSEVPQNLSASRPQDRQFILSSKKLLLSDSGFYLCARGGSSGANVLTFGAGSRLTVL.

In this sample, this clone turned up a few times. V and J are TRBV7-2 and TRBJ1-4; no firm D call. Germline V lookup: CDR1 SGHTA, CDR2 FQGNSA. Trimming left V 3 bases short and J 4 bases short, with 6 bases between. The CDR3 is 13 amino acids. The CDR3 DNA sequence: TGTGCCAGCAGCTTCGGGGTTAATGAAAAACTGTTTTTT. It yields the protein CASSFGVNEKLFF.

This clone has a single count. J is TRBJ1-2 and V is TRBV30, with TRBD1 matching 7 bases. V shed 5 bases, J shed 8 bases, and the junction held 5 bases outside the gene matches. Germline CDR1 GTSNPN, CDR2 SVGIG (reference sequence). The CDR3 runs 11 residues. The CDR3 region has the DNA TGTGCCTGGTCCTCAGGGGGGGGCTACACCTTC. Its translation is CAWSSGGGYTF.

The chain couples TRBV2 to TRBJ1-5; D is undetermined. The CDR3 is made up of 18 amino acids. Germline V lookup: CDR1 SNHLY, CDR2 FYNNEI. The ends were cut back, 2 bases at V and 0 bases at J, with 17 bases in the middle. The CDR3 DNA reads TGTGCCAGCAGTGAAACGGGGAGGGAGACCCATAGCAATCAGCCCCAGCATTTT. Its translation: CASSETGRETHSNQPQHF.

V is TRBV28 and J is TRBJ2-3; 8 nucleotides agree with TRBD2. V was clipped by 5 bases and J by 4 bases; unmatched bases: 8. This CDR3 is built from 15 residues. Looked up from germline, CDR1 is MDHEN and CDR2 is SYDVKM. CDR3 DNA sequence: TGTGCCAGCAGTACCCAGCTAGCGGGCTCAGATACGCAGTATTTT. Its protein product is CASSTQLAGSDTQYF.

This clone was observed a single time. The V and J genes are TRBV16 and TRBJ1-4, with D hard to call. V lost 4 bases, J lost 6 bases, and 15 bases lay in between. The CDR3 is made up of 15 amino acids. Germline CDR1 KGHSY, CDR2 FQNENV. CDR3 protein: CASSRSGSGYEKLFF. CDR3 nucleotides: TGTGCCAGCAGCCGTTCGGGGTCAGGTTATGAAAAACTGTTTTTT.

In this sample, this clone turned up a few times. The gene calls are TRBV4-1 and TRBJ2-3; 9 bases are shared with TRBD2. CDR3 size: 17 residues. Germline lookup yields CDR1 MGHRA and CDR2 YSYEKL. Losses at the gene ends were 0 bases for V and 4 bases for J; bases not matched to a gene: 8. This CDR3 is CASSQEVAGDTADTQYF. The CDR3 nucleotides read TGCGCCAGCAGCCAAGAAGTAGCGGGGGACACGGCAGATACGCAGTATTTT.

CDR3 bases: TGCACCAGCAGCCAAGATGATCCTAGCGGCTACAATGAGCAGTTCTTC. Its translation: CTSSQDDPSGYNEQFF. V is TRBV1 and J is TRBJ2-1; TRBD2 is taken as the D call from the table, unchecked against the DNA. TRBV1 is recorded as a pseudogene. The CDR3 consists of 16 residues.

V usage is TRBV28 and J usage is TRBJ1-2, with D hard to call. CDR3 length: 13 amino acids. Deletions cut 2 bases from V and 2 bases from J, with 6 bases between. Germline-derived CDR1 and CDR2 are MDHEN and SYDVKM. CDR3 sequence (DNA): TGTGCCAGCAGTTTAGCCGAGAACTATGGCTACACCTTC. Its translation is CASSLAENYGYTF.

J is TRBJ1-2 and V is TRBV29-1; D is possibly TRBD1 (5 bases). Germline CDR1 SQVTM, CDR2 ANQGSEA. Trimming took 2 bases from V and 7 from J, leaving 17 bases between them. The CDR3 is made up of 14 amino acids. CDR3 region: CSVERRGFPGGYTF. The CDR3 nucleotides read TGCAGCGTTGAAAGAAGGGGTTTTCCGGGTGGCTACACCTTC.